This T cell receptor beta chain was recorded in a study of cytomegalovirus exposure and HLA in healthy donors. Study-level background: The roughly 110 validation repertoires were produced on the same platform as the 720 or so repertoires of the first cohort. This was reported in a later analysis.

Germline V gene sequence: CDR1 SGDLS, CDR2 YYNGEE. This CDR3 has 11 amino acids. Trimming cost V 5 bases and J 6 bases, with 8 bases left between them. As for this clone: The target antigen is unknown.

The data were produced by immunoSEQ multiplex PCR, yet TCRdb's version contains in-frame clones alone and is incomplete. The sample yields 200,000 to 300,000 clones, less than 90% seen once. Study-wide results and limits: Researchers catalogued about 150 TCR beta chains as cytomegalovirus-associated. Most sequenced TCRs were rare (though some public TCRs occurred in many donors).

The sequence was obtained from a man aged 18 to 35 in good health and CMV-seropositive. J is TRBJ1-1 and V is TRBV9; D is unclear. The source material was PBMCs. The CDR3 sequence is CASRAVSEAFF. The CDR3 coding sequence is TGTGCCAGCAGAGCAGTTTCTGAAGCTTTCTTT. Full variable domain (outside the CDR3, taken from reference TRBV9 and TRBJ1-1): DSGVTQTPKHLITATGQRVTLRCSPRSGDLSVYWYQQSLDQGLQFLIQYYNGEERAKGNILERFSAQQFPDLHSELNLSSLELGDSALYFCASRAVSEAFFGQGTRLTVV.